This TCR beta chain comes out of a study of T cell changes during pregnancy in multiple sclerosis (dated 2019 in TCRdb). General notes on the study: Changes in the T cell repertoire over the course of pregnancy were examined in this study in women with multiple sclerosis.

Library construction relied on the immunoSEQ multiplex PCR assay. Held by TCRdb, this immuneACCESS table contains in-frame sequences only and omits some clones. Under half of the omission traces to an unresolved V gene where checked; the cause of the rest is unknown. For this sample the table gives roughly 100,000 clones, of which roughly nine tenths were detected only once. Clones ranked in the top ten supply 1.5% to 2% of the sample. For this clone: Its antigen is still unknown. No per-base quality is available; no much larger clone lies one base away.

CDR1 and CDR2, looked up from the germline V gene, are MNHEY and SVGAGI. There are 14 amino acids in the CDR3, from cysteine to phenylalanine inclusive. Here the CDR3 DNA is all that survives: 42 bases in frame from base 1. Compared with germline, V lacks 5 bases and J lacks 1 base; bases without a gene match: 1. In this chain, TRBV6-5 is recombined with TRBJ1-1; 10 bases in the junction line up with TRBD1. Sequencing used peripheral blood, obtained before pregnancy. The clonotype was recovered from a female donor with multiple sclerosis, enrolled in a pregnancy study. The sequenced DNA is TGTGCCAGCAGTGACAGGGGGCCGAACACTGAAGCTTTCTTT. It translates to CASSDRGPNTEAFF.